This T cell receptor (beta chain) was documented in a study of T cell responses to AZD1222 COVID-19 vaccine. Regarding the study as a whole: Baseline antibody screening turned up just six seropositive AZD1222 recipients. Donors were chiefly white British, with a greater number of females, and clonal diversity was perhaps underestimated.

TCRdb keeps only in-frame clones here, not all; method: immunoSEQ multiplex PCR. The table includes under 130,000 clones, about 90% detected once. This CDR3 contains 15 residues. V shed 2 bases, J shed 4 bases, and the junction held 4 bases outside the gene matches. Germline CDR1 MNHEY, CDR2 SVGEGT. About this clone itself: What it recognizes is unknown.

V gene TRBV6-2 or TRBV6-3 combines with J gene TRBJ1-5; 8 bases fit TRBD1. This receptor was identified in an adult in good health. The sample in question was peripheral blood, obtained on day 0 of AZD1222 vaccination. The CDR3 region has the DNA TGTGCCAGCAGTTACGACAGGGGAAAGAATCAGCCCCAGCATTTT. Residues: CASSYDRGKNQPQHF.